Each of the 29 T cell receptor beta chains below was sequenced from the same sample in a study of blood T cell repertoires in COVID-19. Repertoires were generated with immunoSEQ multiplex PCR, while TCRdb's copy carries only in-frame clones and drops some. The table records nearly 55,000 clones, about three quarters of them present only once. Source material: peripheral blood. The receptors come from a human donor with active or convalescent COVID-19. The donor label of this sample is uncertain.

This clone was seen once. The chain recombines TRBV5-4 with TRBJ2-2; 10 nucleotides match TRBD1. In germline, CDR1 is SGHNT, CDR2 YYREEE (reference sequence). The V and J ends lost 8 bases and 6 bases, in that order; junction bases with no gene match: 4. The CDR3 is made up of 13 amino acids. The CDR3 here is CASWDRGPGELFF. CDR3 nucleotide sequence: TGTGCCAGTTGGGACAGGGGTCCCGGGGAGCTGTTTTTT. Looking up the rest from reference TRBV5-4 and TRBJ2-2 gives the full variable domain: ETGVTQSPTHLIKTRGQQVTLRCSSQSGHNTVSWYQQALGQGPQFIFQYYREEENGRGNFPPRFSGLQFPNYSSELNVNALELDDSALYLCASWDRGPGELFFGEGSRLTVL.

The chain carries TRBV13 and TRBJ2-7, with 8 nucleotides matching TRBD1. V trimming: 0 bases; J trimming: 0 bases; junction bases outside the gene matches: 1. CDR1 is PRHDT and CDR2 is FYEKMQ in the germline V gene (reference sequence). This CDR3 region has 15 residues. This CDR3 reads CASSLGDRVSYEQYF. CDR3 sequence (DNA): TGTGCCAGCAGCTTAGGGGACAGGGTCTCCTACGAGCAGTACTTC.

V gene TRBV6-5 combines with J gene TRBJ2-5, with D maybe TRBD2 (6 bases). Germline V CDR1 and CDR2: MNHEY, SVGAGI. Trimming shortened V by 7 bases and J by 7 bases, and 16 bases separated the two germline ends. CDR3 length: 13 residues. CDR3 in DNA: TGTGCCAGCACCGGCTGGGGGGAAGGGACCCAGTACTTC. Its protein is CASTGWGEGTQYF.

This sequence joins TRBV5-6 and TRBJ1-4, with TRBD1 matching 7 bases. The CDR3 sequence is 15 residues long. Germline V gives CDR1 SGHDT, CDR2 YYEEEE. With V trimmed by 2 bases and J by 4 bases, 5 bases remained unmatched. CDR3 DNA: TGTGCCAGCAGCTTCGTGGGACAGAGTAATGAAAAACTGTTTTTT. Its protein product is CASSFVGQSNEKLFF.

V is TRBV6-5 and J is TRBJ1-5; no reliable D call. This CDR3 comprises 15 residues. Germline V gene data show CDR1 as MNHEY and CDR2 as SVGAGI. V was shortened by 7 bases and J by 5 bases, with 18 bases between the two germline ends. The DNA of the CDR3 is TGTGCCAGCATCGGTCCCATTACCAATTATCAGCCCCAGCATTTT. This encodes CASIGPITNYQPQHF.

J is TRBJ2-3 and V is TRBV10-3, with 10 bases identical to TRBD2. The CDR3 sequence is 14 residues long. With 9 bases clipped from V and 7 bases from J, the junction kept 10 bases outside the gene matches. CDR1 and CDR2 (germline): ENHRY, SYGVKD. CDR3: CAIQREGGQNTQYF. In nucleotides, the CDR3 is TGTGCCATACAGCGGGAGGGAGGGCAAAATACGCAGTATTTT.

This clone was counted only a few times. The chain has TRBV7-2 and TRBJ2-7; 8 positions match TRBD1. Trimming cost V 3 bases and J 5 bases; bases outside gene matches: 9. Per germline, CDR1 SGHTA and CDR2 FQGNSA. CDR3 length: 15 residues. In DNA form, the CDR3 reads TGTGCCAGCAGCTTTGGACAGGGTAATGGCAACGAGCAGTACTTC. It encodes CASSFGQGNGNEQYF.

V gene TRBV7-3 combines with J gene TRBJ2-2, with TRBD2 matching over 9 bases. The CDR3 has 15 residues. The germline V gene encodes CDR1 SGHTA and CDR2 FQGTGA. Trimming cost V 4 bases and J 5 bases; bases outside gene matches: 5. The CDR3 coding sequence is TGTGCCAGCAGCTCCATAGCGGGAGATACCGGGGAGCTGTTTTTT. Its protein is CASSSIAGDTGELFF.

The chain has TRBV5-1 and TRBJ1-3; D gene uncertain. V was clipped by 2 bases and J by 0 bases, with 9 bases between them. CDR1 SGHRS and CDR2 YFSETQ come from the germline V gene. The CDR3 contains 15 residues. CDR3 bases: TGCGCCAGCAGCTTCGGACTCCTCTCTGGAAACACCATATATTTT. It yields the protein CASSFGLLSGNTIYF.

The V and J genes are TRBV11-3 and TRBJ2-1; 9 nucleotides agree with TRBD1. Germline CDR1 and CDR2: SGHNT and YENEEA. This CDR3 contains 15 residues. V was clipped by 1 base and J by 6 bases; unmatched bases: 4. Written as DNA, the CDR3 is TGTGCCAGCAGCTTAGTCGGGACAGGGTTCAATGAGCAGTTCTTC. Encoded protein: CASSLVGTGFNEQFF.

This clone was seen a handful of times. The chain uses TRBV27 and TRBJ2-5, with 8 bases lining up with TRBD1. J was trimmed by 1 base and V by 2 bases; bases with no gene match: 3. CDR1 and CDR2 from the germline V gene are MNHEY and SMNVEV (reference sequence). The CDR3 covers 15 residues. CDR3 in DNA: TGTGCCAGCAGTTTAGGTCAGGGGGCCCAAGAGACCCAGTACTTC. This translates into CASSLGQGAQETQYF.

V and J are TRBV10-1 and TRBJ2-7; TRBD2 is a possible D gene (7 bases). The CDR3 length is 13 residues. V lost 6 bases, J lost 2 bases, and 11 bases lay in between. Germline CDR1 reads WNHNN; CDR2 reads SYGVQD (reference sequence). The CDR3 here is CASRGGGTYEQYF. CDR3 DNA: TGCGCCAGCAGGGGAGGGGGTACCTACGAGCAGTACTTC.

V is TRBV7-2 and J is TRBJ2-2; D is uncertain. The CDR3 spans 17 residues. From germline, CDR1 is SGHTA and CDR2 FQGNSA. The V end lost 5 bases, the J end lost 6 bases, and 22 bases lay between the germline ends. CDR3 protein: CASSPRPDSVMSGELFF. The CDR3 DNA reads as TGTGCCAGCAGCCCCAGACCCGACTCCGTTATGTCCGGGGAGCTGTTTTTT.

This sequence joins TRBV11-2 and TRBJ2-7; 7 bases match TRBD2. The CDR3 length is 14 residues. With 4 bases clipped from V and 6 bases from J, the junction kept 9 bases outside the gene matches. Germline V gene data show CDR1 as SGHAT and CDR2 as FQNNGV. The CDR3 here is CASSSPWGGREQYF. The CDR3 bases are TGTGCCAGCAGCTCCCCTTGGGGGGGTCGCGAGCAGTACTTC.

The gene calls are TRBV7-3 and TRBJ2-5, with TRBD2 matching over 13 bases. V lost 5 bases to trimming and J lost 5 bases; unmatched junction nucleotides: 8. CDR3 length: 16 residues. Germline-derived CDR1 and CDR2 are SGHTA and FQGTGA. CDR3 in DNA: TGTGCCAGCAGCCCGCAGACTAGCGGGAGGATGGAGACCCAGTACTTC. Protein product: CASSPQTSGRMETQYF.

The V call is TRBV30, the J call TRBJ1-1, with 7 bases aligning to TRBD1. V shed 7 bases and J 2 bases; nucleotides not matched to a gene: 4. The CDR3 length is 12 residues. CDR1 GTSNPN and CDR2 SVGIG come from the germline V gene (reference sequence). The chain's CDR3 is CALNRGNTEAFF. The CDR3 DNA sequence: TGTGCCTTGAACAGGGGCAACACTGAAGCTTTCTTT.

The gene calls are TRBV19 and TRBJ2-7; D possibly corresponds to TRBD1 (5 bases). This CDR3 contains 14 residues. In germline, CDR1 is LNHDA, CDR2 SQIVND (reference sequence). Between the trimmed V and J ends, which lost 0 bases and 5 bases, there was a span of 11 bases. In nucleotides, the CDR3 is TGTGCCAGTAGTATAGACAGGGCATCCCACGAGCAGTACTTC. Translating gives CASSIDRASHEQYF.

In nucleotides, the CDR3 is TGTGCCAGCAGTCCGACAGCTAACTATGGCTACACCTTC. This gives the protein CASSPTANYGYTF. The V gene is TRBV6-2 or TRBV6-3, the J gene TRBJ1-2, with a tentative D call TRBD1 (5 bases). The germline gives CDR1 MNHEY, CDR2 SVGEGT. This CDR3 has 13 residues. V lost 5 bases, J lost 0 bases, and 7 bases lay in between.

The rearrangement joins TRBV7-2 to TRBJ2-3; perhaps TRBD2 as D (5 bases). The CDR3 spans 14 residues. From germline, CDR1 is SGHTA and CDR2 FQGNSA. Trimming cost V 10 bases and J 0 bases, with 14 bases left between them. CDR3 sequence (DNA): TGTGCCACCCTTGGCTGGGAGAGCACAGATACGCAGTATTTT. Amino acids: CATLGWESTDTQYF.

The J gene is TRBJ2-2, the V gene TRBV5-1; 11 bases match TRBD2. The CDR3 runs 16 residues. Germline lookup yields CDR1 SGHRS and CDR2 YFSETQ. V lost 2 bases and J lost 6; bases outside the gene matches: 6. The CDR3 sequence: CASSFSGRAPPGELFF. In nucleotides, the CDR3 is TGCGCCAGCAGCTTTAGCGGGAGGGCCCCCCCCGGGGAGCTGTTTTTT.

The chain couples TRBV27 to TRBJ1-5; TRBD1 agrees at 9 bases. V lost 0 bases and J lost 6; bases outside the gene matches: 3. The V gene's germline CDR1 is MNHEY and CDR2 SMNVEV (reference sequence). This CDR3 spans 15 amino acids. The DNA of the CDR3 is TGTGCCAGCAGTTTATCGGGACAGGGTACTCAGCCCCAGCATTTT. It codes for CASSLSGQGTQPQHF.

The chain combines TRBV18 with TRBJ2-1; 15 bases line up with TRBD2. Germline CDR1 and CDR2: KGHSH and LQKENI. The junction had 13 bases not matched to a gene; V was cut back by 6 bases and J by 4 bases. This CDR3 contains 19 residues. The CDR3 here is CASSPGTAGTSGGYNEQFF. The CDR3 DNA reads as TGTGCCAGCTCCCCGGGCACCGCTGGGACTAGCGGGGGGTACAATGAGCAGTTCTTC.

The chain joins TRBV30 to TRBJ2-7, with D possibly matching TRBD2 (6 bases). V was cut by 0 bases and J by 6 bases, with 12 bases left in between. This CDR3 contains 13 residues. Germline lookup yields CDR1 GTSNPN and CDR2 SVGIG (reference sequence). The CDR3 is CAWSVAGGAEQYF. Written as DNA, the CDR3 is TGTGCCTGGAGTGTGGCAGGAGGGGCCGAGCAGTACTTC.

CDR3 nucleotide sequence: TGCAGCGTTGATCGTTACGCTAGCGGTGGGTCCTACGAGCAGTACTTC. Its translation is CSVDRYASGGSYEQYF. The V call is TRBV29-1, the J call TRBJ2-7; 7 bases are a match to TRBD2. Unmatched junction bases numbered 12, after V lost 3 bases and J lost 1 base. Germline V CDR1 and CDR2: SQVTM, ANQGSEA. There are 16 residues in the CDR3.

The rearrangement uses TRBV19 and TRBJ2-7, with TRBD1 matching over 9 bases. The CDR3 contains 15 residues. Germline CDR1 is LNHDA and CDR2 is SQIVND (reference sequence). V was clipped by 1 base and J by 4 bases; unmatched bases: 5. The CDR3 reads CASSIAGGQGYEQYF. CDR3 DNA sequence: TGTGCCAGTAGTATAGCGGGGGGACAGGGTTACGAGCAGTACTTC.

The rearrangement joins TRBV29-1 to TRBJ1-2, with 7 bases aligning to TRBD1. Germline values: CDR1 SQVTM, CDR2 ANQGSEA. The CDR3 has 11 amino acids. Trimming at V came to 4 bases and at J to 8 bases, leaving 4 bases not matched to a gene. The CDR3, as DNA: TGCAGCGTTGCCAGGGACAGCGGCTACACCTTC. This encodes CSVARDSGYTF.

This rearrangement joins TRBV4-1 to TRBJ2-1; D gene ambiguous. CDR1 MGHRA and CDR2 YSYEKL come from the germline V gene. The CDR3 runs to 12 residues. V was shortened by 5 bases and J by 9 bases, with 11 bases between the two germline ends. CDR3 in DNA: TGCGCCAGCAGCGATGGCCCAGGTGAGCAGTTCTTC. Translating it yields CASSDGPGEQFF.

The chain has TRBV2 and TRBJ1-3, with D unclear. The CDR3 is 13 residues long. Germline assignment: CDR1 SNHLY and CDR2 FYNNEI. Trimming pared 4 bases from V and 1 base from J, leaving 5 bases between. CDR3 in amino acids: CASSAYSGNTIYF. The CDR3 region has the DNA TGTGCCAGCAGTGCCTATTCTGGAAACACCATATATTTT. Using reference TRBV2 and TRBJ1-3 for the parts outside the CDR3, the full variable domain is EPEVTQTPSHQVTQMGQEVILRCVPISNHLYFYWYRQILGQKVEFLVSFYNNEISEKSEIFDDQFSVERPDGSNFTLKIRSTKLEDSAMYFCASSAYSGNTIYFGEGSWLTVV.

The chain employs TRBV29-1 and TRBJ1-1; D is ambiguous. Trimming took 5 bases from V and 3 from J, leaving 4 bases between them. The CDR3 has 10 residues. Germline values: CDR1 SQVTM, CDR2 ANQGSEA. CDR3 DNA sequence: TGCAGCGTTTGGCACACTGAAGCTTTCTTT. Translated, it gives CSVWHTEAFF.